The T cell receptor beta chain under discussion was sequenced for a study of blood T cell repertoires in COVID-19. In the study overall: Both acute and convalescent COVID-19 samples were obtained from the United States, Italy and Spain. T cells, B-cell-depleted T cells, or PBMCs provided the cDNA or gDNA that served as material.

The germline V and J ends were trimmed by 7 bases and 0 bases, with 13 bases remaining between them. CDR1 is MNHEY and CDR2 is SVGAGI in the germline V gene. This CDR3 region has 15 residues. Assay used: immunoSEQ multiplex PCR; TCRdb lists only in-frame clones, some missing. The data contain hundreds of thousands of clones, around 85% of them singletons. Recruitment covered over 20 US areas and drew participants whose ages spanned roughly 18 to 100 years. The receptor was isolated from a woman aged 50 to 65 in a cohort exposed to, infected with or recovered from COVID-19 (not recorded which). The chain is built from TRBV6-5 and TRBJ1-3; maybe TRBD1 (5 bases). Input material: PBMCs or T cells enriched from blood (not recorded which). CDR3 in amino acids: CASIMTANSGNTIYF. DNA of the CDR3: TGTGCCAGCATTATGACAGCTAACTCTGGAAACACCATATATTTT.